The sequence of this T cell receptor beta chain was determined in a study of blood T cell repertoires in COVID-19. On the study more broadly: PBMCs, B-cell-depleted T cells, or T cells were the source of the cDNA or gDNA that made up the material.

This CDR3 contains 13 residues. The ends were cut back, 7 bases at V and 0 bases at J, with 8 bases in the middle. Looked up from germline, CDR1 is SGHKS and CDR2 is YYEKEE (reference sequence). Assay: immunoSEQ multiplex PCR; the TCRdb copy retains only in-frame clones and omits some. This sample has some 150,000 clones, with roughly 85% found just once. This chain uses TRBV5-5 with TRBJ1-3; no clear D. Sequencing input: peripheral blood. The source is a man between 35 and 55 years old with acute or convalescent COVID-19. The CDR3 protein is CASRVFSGNTIYF. CDR3 bases: TGTGCCAGCCGGGTTTTCTCTGGAAACACCATATATTTT.